The 16 T cell receptor beta chains listed next were all sequenced from one sample in a study of blood T cell repertoires in COVID-19. The table came from immunoSEQ multiplex PCR; TCRdb's copy has only in-frame clones and leaves some out. The sample lists roughly 120,000 clones; 81% were seen once. The specimen was peripheral blood. Receptors originate from a man aged 50 to 59 with acute or convalescent COVID-19.

The V gene is TRBV7-9, the J gene TRBJ1-1, with D hard to call. The CDR3 is made up of 13 amino acids. Trimming shortened V by 2 bases and J by 6 bases, and 10 bases separated the two germline ends. Germline lookup yields CDR1 SEHNR and CDR2 FQNEAQ (reference sequence). The CDR3 loop reads CASSLMGGAEAFF. Written as DNA, the CDR3 is TGTGCCAGCAGCTTAATGGGAGGCGCTGAAGCTTTCTTT.

CDR3 nucleotides: TGTGCCACCAGTGGTCCCCTAGCGGGGGTCTACGAGCAGTACGTC. This gives the protein CATSGPLAGVYEQYV. This rearrangement joins TRBV24-1 to TRBJ2-7, with 10 bases matching TRBD2. V trimming: 5 bases; J trimming: 3 bases; junction bases outside the gene matches: 6. CDR3 length: 15 amino acids. Germline lookup yields CDR1 KGHDR and CDR2 SFDVKD.

This chain joins TRBV7-9 and TRBJ2-2; 12 bases align to TRBD2. Trimming took 0 bases from V and 4 from J; bases not matched to a gene: 6. This CDR3 spans 18 amino acids. CDR1 and CDR2 from the germline V gene are SEHNR and FQNEAQ (reference sequence). The CDR3 nucleotides read TGTGCCAGCAGCTTAGCGCTAGCGGGGGGGCATCGCACCGGGGAGCTGTTTTTT. This sequence encodes CASSLALAGGHRTGELFF.

The chain recombines TRBV5-1 with TRBJ2-3, with 8 bases identical to TRBD1. The germline gives CDR1 SGHRS, CDR2 YFSETQ. This CDR3 comprises 16 residues. With 3 bases clipped from V and 7 bases from J, the junction kept 13 bases outside the gene matches. The CDR3 loop reads CASSSSAAGGRNTQYF. CDR3 nucleotides: TGCGCCAGCAGCTCGTCGGCGGCAGGGGGCAGGAATACGCAGTATTTT.

This clone showed up just a few times. The rearrangement joins TRBV20-1 to TRBJ1-5; D unresolved. V lost 3 bases and J lost 0, with 15 bases in between. Germline CDR1 and CDR2: DFQATT and SNEGSKA (reference sequence). CDR3 length: 16 residues. The CDR3 spells CSASQLGVYSNQPQHF. The DNA for the CDR3 is TGCAGTGCTAGTCAGTTAGGAGTCTATAGCAATCAGCCCCAGCATTTT.

This clone was observed a handful of times. V is TRBV6-2 or TRBV6-3 and J is TRBJ2-2; 7 bases line up with TRBD1. The germline V gene encodes CDR1 MNHEY and CDR2 SVGEGT. Trimming removed 5 bases from V and 1 base from J; junction bases left unmatched: 4. The CDR3 contains 15 residues. The CDR3 DNA follows: TGTGCCAGCAGTCAACGACAGGGGAACACCGGGGAGCTGTTTTTT. It is translated as CASSQRQGNTGELFF.

The chain employs TRBV2 and TRBJ1-2; 8 nucleotides agree with TRBD1. Germline values: CDR1 SNHLY, CDR2 FYNNEI. The CDR3 length is 13 residues. V trimming: 4 bases; J trimming: 6 bases; junction bases outside the gene matches: 4. The CDR3 sequence: CASSATGADGYTF. In nucleotides, the CDR3 is TGTGCCAGCAGTGCGACAGGGGCGGATGGCTACACCTTC.

J is TRBJ1-1 and V is TRBV19, with unresolved D. CDR3 size: 14 residues. CDR1 and CDR2 (germline): LNHDA, SQIVND (reference sequence). Deletions cut 1 base from V and 1 base from J, with 7 bases between. CDR3 amino acids: CASSIADTNTEAFF. The CDR3 DNA is TGTGCCAGTAGTATAGCAGACACGAACACTGAAGCTTTCTTT.

This clone occurred once. The CDR3 loop is CASSPASGGAPNEQFF. The CDR3 DNA follows: TGTGCCAGCTCACCGGCTAGCGGGGGGGCCCCCAATGAGCAGTTCTTC. The V call is TRBV18, the J call TRBJ2-1; the match to TRBD2 covers 12 bases. The CDR3 has 16 residues. Trimming at V came to 3 bases and at J to 6 bases, leaving 6 bases not matched to a gene. The germline V gene encodes CDR1 KGHSH and CDR2 LQKENI. Full variable domain (missing parts from reference TRBV18 and TRBJ2-1): NAGVMQNPRHLVRRRGQEARLRCSPMKGHSHVYWYRQLPEEGLKFMVYLQKENIIDESGMPKERFSAEFPKEGPSILRIQQVVRGDSAAYFCASSPASGGAPNEQFFGPGTRLTVL.

V and J are TRBV5-5 and TRBJ2-5, with D perhaps matching TRBD1 (6 bases). Germline-derived CDR1 and CDR2 are SGHKS and YYEKEE (reference sequence). The CDR3 spans 14 residues. The V and J ends lost 0 bases and 1 base respectively, with 7 bases between them. As DNA, the CDR3 is TGTGCCAGCAGCTTGGGGGGGCTCCAAGAGACCCAGTACTTC. This translates into CASSLGGLQETQYF.

The chain has TRBV24-1 and TRBJ1-5; D uncertain. V was pared by 11 bases and J by 2 bases, with 21 bases between. CDR1 is KGHDR and CDR2 is SFDVKD in the germline V gene. This CDR3 has 16 amino acids. The DNA for the CDR3 is TGTGCCAAAGCCACTCACCTGGAACGGGGCAATCAGCCCCAGCATTTT. Its translation is CAKATHLERGNQPQHF.

A note on this clone: A far larger clone differs by one base, so this is likely a read error. This specimen includes other DNA sequences encoding the same CDR3. The rearrangement uses TRBV19 and TRBJ1-5, with 10 bases fitting TRBD1. J was trimmed by 2 bases and V by 8 bases; bases with no gene match: 3. The germline gives CDR1 LNHDA, CDR2 SQIVND (reference sequence). The CDR3 totals 14 residues. The CDR3 sequence is CASSGTGGNQPQHF. The CDR3 bases are TGTGCCAGTTCCGGGACAGGGGGCAATCAGCCCCAGCATTTT.

V usage is TRBV5-1 and J usage is TRBJ2-2, with D possibly matching TRBD2 (6 bases). V was shortened by 1 base and J by 4 bases, with 14 bases between the two germline ends. There are 16 residues in the CDR3. The germline gives CDR1 SGHRS, CDR2 YFSETQ. The CDR3 reads CASSLNAGSITGELFF. In DNA form, the CDR3 reads TGCGCCAGCAGCTTGAATGCGGGGTCGATCACCGGGGAGCTGTTTTTT.

The chain has TRBV12-3 or TRBV12-4 and TRBJ1-1; D is unclear. V shed 6 bases and J shed 1 base, with 6 bases lying between them. CDR3 length: 12 residues. CDR3 amino acids: CASSTRNTEAFF. The CDR3 DNA is TGTGCCAGCAGCACAAGGAACACTGAAGCTTTCTTT.

This clone occurred a few times. This sequence joins TRBV2 and TRBJ1-1, with 9 bases aligning to TRBD1. V lost 1 base and J lost 6; bases outside the gene matches: 3. CDR3 length equals 14 residues. CDR1 is SNHLY and CDR2 is FYNNEI in the germline V gene. The CDR3 nucleotides read TGTGCCAGCAGTGAAGAGGGACAGGGTGCTGAAGCTTTCTTT. This sequence encodes CASSEEGQGAEAFF.

The genes are TRBV6-2 or TRBV6-3 and TRBJ2-3, with D possibly being TRBD1 (6 bases). The germline V and J ends were trimmed by 0 bases and 4 bases, with 14 bases remaining between them. This CDR3 has 16 residues. Germline-derived CDR1 and CDR2 are MNHEY and SVGEGT. CDR3 DNA: TGTGCCAGCAGTTACTCCCGGGACACCCTGGCAGATACGCAGTATTTT. Protein sequence: CASSYSRDTLADTQYF.